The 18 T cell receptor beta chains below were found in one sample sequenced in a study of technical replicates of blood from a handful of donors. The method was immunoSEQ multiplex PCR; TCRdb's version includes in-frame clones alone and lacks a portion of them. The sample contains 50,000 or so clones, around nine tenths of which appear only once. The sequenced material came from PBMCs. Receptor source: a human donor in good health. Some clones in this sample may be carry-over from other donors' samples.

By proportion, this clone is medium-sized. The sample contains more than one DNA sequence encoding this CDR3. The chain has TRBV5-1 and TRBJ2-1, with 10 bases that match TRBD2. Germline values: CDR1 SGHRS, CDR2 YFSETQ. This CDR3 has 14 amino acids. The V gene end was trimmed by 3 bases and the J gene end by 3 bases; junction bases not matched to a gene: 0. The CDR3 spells CASSSSGGYNEQFF. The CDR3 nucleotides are TGCGCCAGCAGCTCTAGCGGGGGCTACAATGAGCAGTTCTTC.

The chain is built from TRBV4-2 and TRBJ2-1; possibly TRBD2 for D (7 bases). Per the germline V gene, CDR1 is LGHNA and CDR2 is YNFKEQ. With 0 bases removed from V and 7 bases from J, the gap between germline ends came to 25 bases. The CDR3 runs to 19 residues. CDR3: CASSQEGTRWGRGGNEQFF. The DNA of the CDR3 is TGTGCCAGCAGCCAAGAAGGAACCCGTTGGGGGAGGGGGGGTAATGAGCAGTTCTTC.

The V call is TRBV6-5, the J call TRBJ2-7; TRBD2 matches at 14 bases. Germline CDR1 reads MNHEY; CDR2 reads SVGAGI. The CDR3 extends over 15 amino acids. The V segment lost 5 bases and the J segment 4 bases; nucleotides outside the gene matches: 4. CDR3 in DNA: TGTGCCAGCAGTAACCGACTAGCGGGGGGGTACGAGCAGTACTTC. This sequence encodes CASSNRLAGGYEQYF.

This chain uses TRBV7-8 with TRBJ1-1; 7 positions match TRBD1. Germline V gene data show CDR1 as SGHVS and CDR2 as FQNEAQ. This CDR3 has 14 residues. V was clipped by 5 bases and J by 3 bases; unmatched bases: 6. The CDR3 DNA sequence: TGTGCCAGCAGCCCCTGGACAGGCCACACTGAAGCTTTCTTT. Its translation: CASSPWTGHTEAFF.

In DNA, the CDR3 is TGTGCCACCGGGACAGATGGAAACACCATATATTTT. Its translation: CATGTDGNTIYF. The rearrangement links TRBV25-1 to TRBJ1-3; TRBD1 aligns across 7 bases. V was pared by 10 bases and J by 3 bases, with 3 bases of the junction left unmatched. The CDR3 length is 12 residues. Germline CDR1 and CDR2: MGHDK and SYGVNS. The full variable domain, in which reference TRBV25-1 and TRBJ1-3 provide the parts outside the CDR3, is EADIYQTPRYLVIGTGKKITLECSQTMGHDKMYWYQQDPGMELHLIHYSYGVNSTEKGDLSSESTVSRIRTEHFPLTLESARPSHTSQYLCATGTDGNTIYFGEGSWLTVV.

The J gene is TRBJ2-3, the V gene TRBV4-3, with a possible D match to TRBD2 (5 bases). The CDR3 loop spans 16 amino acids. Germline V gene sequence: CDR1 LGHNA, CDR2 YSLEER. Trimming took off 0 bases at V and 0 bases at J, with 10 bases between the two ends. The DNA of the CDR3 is TGCGCCAGCAGCCAAGATCAGAGCGGCAGCACAGATACGCAGTATTTT. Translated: CASSQDQSGSTDTQYF.

The CDR3 nucleotides are TGTGCTAGTGGTTGGGATTGGTCAGGGCCTCAGCCCCAGCATTTT. Translated: CASGWDWSGPQPQHF. The genes are TRBV12-5 and TRBJ1-5; the D gene is possibly TRBD1 (5 bases). Germline V gene lookup returns CDR1 LGHNT and CDR2 FRNRAP. The CDR3 consists of 15 residues. The V end was cut by 4 bases, the J end by 6 bases, with 16 bases between.

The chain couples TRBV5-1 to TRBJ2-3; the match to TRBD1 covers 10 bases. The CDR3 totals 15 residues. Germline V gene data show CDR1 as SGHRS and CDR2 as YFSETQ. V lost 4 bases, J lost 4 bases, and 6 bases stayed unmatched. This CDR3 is CASSQTGGDADTQYF. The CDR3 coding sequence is TGCGCCAGCAGCCAGACAGGGGGCGACGCAGATACGCAGTATTTT. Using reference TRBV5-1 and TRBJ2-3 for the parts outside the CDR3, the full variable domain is KAGVTQTPRYLIKTRGQQVTLSCSPISGHRSVSWYQQTPGQGLQFLFEYFSETQRNKGNFPGRFSGRQFSNSRSEMNVSTLELGDSALYLCASSQTGGDADTQYFGPGTRLTVL.

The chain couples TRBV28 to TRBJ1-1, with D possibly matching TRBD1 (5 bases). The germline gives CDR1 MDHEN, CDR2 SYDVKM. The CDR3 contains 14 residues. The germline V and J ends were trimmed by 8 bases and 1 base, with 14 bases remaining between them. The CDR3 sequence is CASRSGQSNTEAFF. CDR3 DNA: TGTGCCAGCCGCTCAGGACAATCGAACACTGAAGCTTTCTTT.

CDR3 sequence reads: CASSFSSWGAPSSYNEQFF. CDR3 nucleotides: TGTGCCAGCAGCTTTTCATCTTGGGGAGCGCCGAGCTCCTACAATGAGCAGTTCTTC. This chain joins TRBV7-6 and TRBJ2-1; weak D call: TRBD2 (5 bases). The CDR3 length is 19 residues. The V and J ends lost 3 bases and 0 bases respectively, with 21 bases between them. The germline CDR1 and CDR2 sequences are SGHVS and FNYEAQ.

The CDR3 nucleotides read TGTGCCAGCAGTGATCAGGGGAGTGTTTTAGGGGAGCTGTTTTTT. It translates to CASSDQGSVLGELFF. The chain has TRBV2 and TRBJ2-2, with D perhaps matching TRBD1 (6 bases). The CDR3 loop spans 15 amino acids. Trimming shortened V by 3 bases and J by 8 bases, and 16 bases separated the two germline ends. Looked up from germline, CDR1 is SNHLY and CDR2 is FYNNEI.

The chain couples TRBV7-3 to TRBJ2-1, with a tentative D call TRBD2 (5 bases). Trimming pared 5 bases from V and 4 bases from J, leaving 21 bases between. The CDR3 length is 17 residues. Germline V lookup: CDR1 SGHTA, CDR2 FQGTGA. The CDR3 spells CASSIDSGGSSYNEQFF. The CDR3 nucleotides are TGTGCCAGCAGCATAGATTCCGGCGGGTCTTCTTACAATGAGCAGTTCTTC.

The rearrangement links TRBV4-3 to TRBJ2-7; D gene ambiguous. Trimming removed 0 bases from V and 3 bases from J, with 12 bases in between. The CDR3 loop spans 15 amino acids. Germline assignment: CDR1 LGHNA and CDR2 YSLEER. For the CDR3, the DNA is TGCGCCAGCAGCCAAGATCTGGGCCGGAACTACGAGCAGTACTTC. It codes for CASSQDLGRNYEQYF.

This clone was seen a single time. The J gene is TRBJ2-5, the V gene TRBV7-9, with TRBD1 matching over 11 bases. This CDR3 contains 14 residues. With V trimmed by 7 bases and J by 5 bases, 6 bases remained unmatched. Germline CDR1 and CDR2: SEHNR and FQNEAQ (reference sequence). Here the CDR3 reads CASTKGDRGETQYF. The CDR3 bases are TGTGCCAGCACAAAAGGGGACAGGGGGGAGACCCAGTACTTC.

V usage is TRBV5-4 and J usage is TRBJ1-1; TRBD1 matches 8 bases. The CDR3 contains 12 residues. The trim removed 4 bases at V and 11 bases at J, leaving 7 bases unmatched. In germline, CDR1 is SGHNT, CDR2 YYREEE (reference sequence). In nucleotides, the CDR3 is TGTGCCAGCAGCCCAGGGGGCGGGTCGGCTTTCTTT. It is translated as CASSPGGGSAFF.

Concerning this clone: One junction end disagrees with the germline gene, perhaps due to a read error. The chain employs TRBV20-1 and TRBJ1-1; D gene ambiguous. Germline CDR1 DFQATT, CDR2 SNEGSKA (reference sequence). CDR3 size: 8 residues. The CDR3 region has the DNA TGCAGTGTTGTGACGGGTATCTTT. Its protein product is CSVVTGIF.

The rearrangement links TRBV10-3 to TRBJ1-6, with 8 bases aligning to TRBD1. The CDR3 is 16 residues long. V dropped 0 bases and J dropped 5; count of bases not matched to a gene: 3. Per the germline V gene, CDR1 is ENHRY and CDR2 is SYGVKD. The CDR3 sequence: CAISESAGGNNSPLHF. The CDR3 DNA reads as TGTGCCATCAGTGAGTCGGCAGGGGGCAATAATTCACCCCTCCACTTT.

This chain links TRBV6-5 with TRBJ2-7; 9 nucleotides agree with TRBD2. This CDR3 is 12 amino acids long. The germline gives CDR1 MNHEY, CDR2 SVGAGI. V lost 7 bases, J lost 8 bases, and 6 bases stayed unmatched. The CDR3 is CASTETSGQQYF. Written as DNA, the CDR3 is TGTGCCAGCACCGAGACTAGCGGACAGCAGTACTTC.